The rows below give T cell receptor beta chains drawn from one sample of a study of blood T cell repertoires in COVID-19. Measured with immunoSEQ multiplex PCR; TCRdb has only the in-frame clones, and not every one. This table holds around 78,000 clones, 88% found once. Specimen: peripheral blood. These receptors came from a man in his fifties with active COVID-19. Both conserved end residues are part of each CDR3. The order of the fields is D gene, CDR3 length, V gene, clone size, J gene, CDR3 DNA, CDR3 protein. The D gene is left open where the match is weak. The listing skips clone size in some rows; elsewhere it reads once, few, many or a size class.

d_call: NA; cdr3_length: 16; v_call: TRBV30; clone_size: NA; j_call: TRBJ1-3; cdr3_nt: TGTGCCTGGAAAAACCCGAGGGGGTCCTCTGGAAACACCATATATTTT; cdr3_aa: CAWKNPRGSSGNTIYF
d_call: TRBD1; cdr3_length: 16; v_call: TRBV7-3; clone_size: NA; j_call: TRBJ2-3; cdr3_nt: TGTGCCAGCAGTCGACAGGGACAGGGGGCAAGAAATACGCAGTATTTT; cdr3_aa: CASSRQGQGARNTQYF
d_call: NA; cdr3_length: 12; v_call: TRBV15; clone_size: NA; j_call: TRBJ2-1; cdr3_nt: TGTGCCACCAGCAAGATCACCGGGGAGCAGTTCTTC; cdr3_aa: CATSKITGEQFF
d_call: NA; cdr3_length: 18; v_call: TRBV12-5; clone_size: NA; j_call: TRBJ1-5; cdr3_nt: TGTGCTAGTGGTTTGGTCCAGGTCTACCACCTAAGCAATCAGCCCCAGCATTTT; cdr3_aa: CASGLVQVYHLSNQPQHF
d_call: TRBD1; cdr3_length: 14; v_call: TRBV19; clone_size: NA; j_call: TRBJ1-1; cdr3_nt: TGTGCCAGTAGTCCACAGGGGGAGTCGATCGAAGCTTTCTTT; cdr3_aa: CASSPQGESIEAFF
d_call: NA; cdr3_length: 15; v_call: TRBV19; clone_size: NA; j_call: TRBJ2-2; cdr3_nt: TGTGCCAGTAGTAAAAGATCAGCGGGCACCGGGGAGCTGTTTTTT; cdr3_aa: CASSKRSAGTGELFF
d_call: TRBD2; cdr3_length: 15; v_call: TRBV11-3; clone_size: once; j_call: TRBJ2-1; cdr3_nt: TGTGCCAGCAGCTTGACTAGCGGGGCTCTCAATGAGCAGTTCTTC; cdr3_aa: CASSLTSGALNEQFF
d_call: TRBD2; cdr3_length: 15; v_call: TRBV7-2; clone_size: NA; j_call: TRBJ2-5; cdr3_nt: TGTGCCAGCAGCTTATTTGGGACTAGCGAAGAGACCCAGTACTTC; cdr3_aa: CASSLFGTSEETQYF
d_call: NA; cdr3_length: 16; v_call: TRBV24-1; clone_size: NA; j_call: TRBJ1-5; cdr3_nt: TGTGCCACCAGCCCTAGGGGGGGAACGGGCAATCAGCCCCAGCATTTT; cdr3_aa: CATSPRGGTGNQPQHF
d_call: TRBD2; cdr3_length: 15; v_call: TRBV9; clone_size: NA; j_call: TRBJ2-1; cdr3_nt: TGTGCCAGCAGCATAAGCGGGAATTCCTACAATGAGCAGTTCTTC; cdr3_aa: CASSISGNSYNEQFF
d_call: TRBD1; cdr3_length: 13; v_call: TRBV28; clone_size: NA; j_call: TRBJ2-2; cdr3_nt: TGTGCTTCCGGGACAGGGAACACCGGGGAGCTGTTTTTT; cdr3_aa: CASGTGNTGELFF
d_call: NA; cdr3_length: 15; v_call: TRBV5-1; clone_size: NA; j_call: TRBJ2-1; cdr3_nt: TGCGCCAGCAGCTTGGACAGTGTCAGCCCCAATGAGCAGTTCTTC; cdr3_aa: CASSLDSVSPNEQFF
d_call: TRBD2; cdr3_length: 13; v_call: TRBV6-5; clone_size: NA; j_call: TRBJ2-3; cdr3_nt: TGTGCCAGTCGACTAGCGGGGGTAGATACGCAGTATTTT; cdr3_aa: CASRLAGVDTQYF
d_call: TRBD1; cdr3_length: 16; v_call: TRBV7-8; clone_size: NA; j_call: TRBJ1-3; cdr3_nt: TGTGCCAGCAGCCCCCGGGACAGCAAATCTGGAAACACCATATATTTT; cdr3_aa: CASSPRDSKSGNTIYF
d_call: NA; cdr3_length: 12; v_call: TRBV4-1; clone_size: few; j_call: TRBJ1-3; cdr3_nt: TGCGCCAGCAGCCAAGCCTACGGGACCATATATTTT; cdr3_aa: CASSQAYGTIYF
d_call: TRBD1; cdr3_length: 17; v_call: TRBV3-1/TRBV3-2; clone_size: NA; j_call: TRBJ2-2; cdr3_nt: TGTGCCAGCAGCCAAGAGGGACAGGGGGCGCGTATCGGGGAGCTGTTTTTT; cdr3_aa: CASSQEGQGARIGELFF
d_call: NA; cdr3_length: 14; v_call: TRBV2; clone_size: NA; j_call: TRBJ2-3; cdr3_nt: TGTGCCAGCAGGACCGGGACTGCGACAGATACGCAGTATTTT; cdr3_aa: CASRTGTATDTQYF
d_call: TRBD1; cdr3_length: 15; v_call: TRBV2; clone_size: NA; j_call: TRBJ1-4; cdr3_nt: TGTGCCAGCACTAAACAGGGGGCCCCTAATGAAAAACTGTTTTTT; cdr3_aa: CASTKQGAPNEKLFF
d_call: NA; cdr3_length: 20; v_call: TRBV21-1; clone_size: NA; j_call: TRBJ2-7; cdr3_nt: TGTGCCAGCAGCAAAGAGGGAGGGACAGGTGGGTGGGGGATAAAGTACGAGCAGTACTTC; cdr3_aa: CASSKEGGTGGWGIKYEQYF
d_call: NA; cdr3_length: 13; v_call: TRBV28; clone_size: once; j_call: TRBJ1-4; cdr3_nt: TGTGCCAGTGGTGGAGGGAGGATTGAAAAACTGTTTTTT; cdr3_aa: CASGGGRIEKLFF
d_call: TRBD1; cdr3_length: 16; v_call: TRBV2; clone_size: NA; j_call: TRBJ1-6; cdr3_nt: TGTGCCAGCATCTGGGATTTGGGACAGGGAAATTCACCCCTCCACTTT; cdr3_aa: CASIWDLGQGNSPLHF
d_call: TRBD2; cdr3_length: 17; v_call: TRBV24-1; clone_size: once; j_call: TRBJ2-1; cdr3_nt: TGTGCCACCAGTGATGTCCCCGGGACTAGCGGGAGTAATGAGCAGTTCTTC; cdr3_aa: CATSDVPGTSGSNEQFF
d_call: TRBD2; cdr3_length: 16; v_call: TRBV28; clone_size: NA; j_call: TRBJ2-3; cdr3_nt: TGTGCCAGCAGTCCGGTTGGGGGGGAGCACACAGATACGCAGTATTTT; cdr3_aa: CASSPVGGEHTDTQYF
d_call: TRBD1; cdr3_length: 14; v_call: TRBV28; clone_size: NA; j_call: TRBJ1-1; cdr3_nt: TGTGCCAGCAGTTTATTGGGACAGGGTTCTGAAGCTTTCTTT; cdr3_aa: CASSLLGQGSEAFF
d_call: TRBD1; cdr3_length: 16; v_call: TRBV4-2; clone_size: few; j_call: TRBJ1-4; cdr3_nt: TGTGCCAGCAGCGGGGGACAGGGGGCGGTTCTTGAAAAACTGTTTTTT; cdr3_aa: CASSGGQGAVLEKLFF
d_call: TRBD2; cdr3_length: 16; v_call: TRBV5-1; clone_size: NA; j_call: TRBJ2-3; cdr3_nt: TGCGCCAGCGGGACACTAGCGGGAGCGGTGACAGATACGCAGTATTTT; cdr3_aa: CASGTLAGAVTDTQYF
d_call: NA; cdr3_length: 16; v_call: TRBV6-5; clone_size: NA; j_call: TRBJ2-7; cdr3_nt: TGTGCCAGCAGTTACCGGGGAGCTTCGGGAATCTACGAGCAGTACTTC; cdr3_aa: CASSYRGASGIYEQYF
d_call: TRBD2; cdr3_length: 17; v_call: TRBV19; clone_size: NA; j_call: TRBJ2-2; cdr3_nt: TGTGCCAGTAGTATCGAACTAGCGGGGGGGCGAACCGGGGAGCTGTTTTTT; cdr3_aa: CASSIELAGGRTGELFF
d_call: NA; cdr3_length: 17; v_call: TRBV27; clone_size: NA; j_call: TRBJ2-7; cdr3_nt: TGTGCCAGCAGTTTATTCTGGGCCAGGGGATACGGGGACGAGCAGTACTTC; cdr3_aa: CASSLFWARGYGDEQYF
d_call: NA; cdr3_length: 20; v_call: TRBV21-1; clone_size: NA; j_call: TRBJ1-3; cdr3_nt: TGTGCCAGCAGCAAACTTTACCGGGACAGGGGCATCTCCTCTGGAAACACCATATATTTT; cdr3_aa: CASSKLYRDRGISSGNTIYF
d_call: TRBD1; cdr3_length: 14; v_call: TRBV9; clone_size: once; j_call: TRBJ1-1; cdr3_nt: TGTGCCAGCAGCGTAGGACAGGGAAACACTGAAGCTTTCTTT; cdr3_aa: CASSVGQGNTEAFF